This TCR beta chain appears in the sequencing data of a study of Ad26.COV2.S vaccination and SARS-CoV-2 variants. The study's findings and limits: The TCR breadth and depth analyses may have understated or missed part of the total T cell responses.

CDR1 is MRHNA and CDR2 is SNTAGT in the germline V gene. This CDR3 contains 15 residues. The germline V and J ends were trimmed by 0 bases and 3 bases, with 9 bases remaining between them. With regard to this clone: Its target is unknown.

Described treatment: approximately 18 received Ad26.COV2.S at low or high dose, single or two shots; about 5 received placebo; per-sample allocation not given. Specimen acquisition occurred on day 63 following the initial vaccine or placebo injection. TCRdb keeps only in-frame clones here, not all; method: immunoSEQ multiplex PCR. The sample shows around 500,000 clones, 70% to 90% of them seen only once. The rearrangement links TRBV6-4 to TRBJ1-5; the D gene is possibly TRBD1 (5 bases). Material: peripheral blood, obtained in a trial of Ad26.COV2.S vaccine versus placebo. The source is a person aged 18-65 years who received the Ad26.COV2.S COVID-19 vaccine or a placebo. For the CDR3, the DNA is TGTGCCAGCAGTGACTCTGGCAGGGTCAATCAGCCCCAGCATTTT. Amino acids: CASSDSGRVNQPQHF.